This TCR beta chain was found in a study of control samples from healthy donors and cancer patients. The V and J ends lost 7 bases and 3 bases respectively, with 11 bases between them. Per germline, CDR1 KGHDR and CDR2 SFDVKD. The CDR3 is 13 amino acids. The repertoire was sequenced with immunoSEQ multiplex PCR; TCRdb's copy has only in-frame clones and lacks some. The repertoire holds tens of thousands of clones, around 84% seen once, with 38% in the top ten. The sequence was obtained from a man aged 65-85 years with lung cancer. The gene calls are TRBV24-1 and TRBJ1-2; the D gene is possibly TRBD1 (5 bases). Sequencing was done on a sample of PBMCs. CDR3 sequence: CATSSGWDYGYTF. The CDR3 nucleotides are TGTGCCACCAGCTCAGGGTGGGACTATGGCTACACCTTC.